A selection of T cell receptor beta chains follows, all from one sample in a study of vaccination effects on CD4 cells after COVID-19. Assay: immunoSEQ multiplex PCR; the TCRdb copy retains only in-frame clones and omits some. The sample shows 55,000 or so clones, more than 60% of them seen only once. Their antigens are not known. The sample was CD4+ T cells from PBMCs cultured with SARS-CoV-2 spike peptides, taken before COVID-19 vaccination. The receptors were sampled from a human donor who received a COVID-19 vaccine. Each CDR3 is given with its conserved first and last residue. The D gene is left open where the match is weak. Not all rows give a size; the values are once, few, many and, for expanded clones, a class.

TRBV13	.	.	TRBJ1-1	TGTGCCAGCAGCCCCAGGGGAAACACTGAAGCTTTCTTT	CASSPRGNTEAFF
TRBV7-9	.	.	TRBJ1-1	TGTGCCAGCAGCTGGGGAGCAAACACTGAAGCTTTCTTT	CASSWGANTEAFF
TRBV11-3	.	TRBD1	TRBJ2-3	TGTGCCAGCAGCTTGGGCCGGGACAGGGAAACAGATACGCAGTATTTT	CASSLGRDRETDTQYF
TRBV4-2	.	TRBD2	TRBJ2-1	TGTGCCAGCAGCCTGGATTTAGCGGGGGGGGTCAATGAGCAGTTCTTC	CASSLDLAGGVNEQFF
TRBV7-2	.	TRBD1	TRBJ1-5	TGTGCCAGCAGCCCCTGGACAGGCGGGAGCAATCAGCCCCAGCATTTT	CASSPWTGGSNQPQHF
TRBV30	.	.	TRBJ1-1	TGTGCCTGGAGTGTAAACAGGCTGGTTAGAATGAACACTGAAGCTTTCTTT	CAWSVNRLVRMNTEAFF
TRBV29-1	.	.	TRBJ2-7	TGCAGCGCCGGAAGGGGAGCCCACGAGCAGTACTTC	CSAGRGAHEQYF
TRBV30	.	.	TRBJ1-2	TGTGCCTGGAGGTCACGGAACCCCCCCTATGGCTACACCTTC	CAWRSRNPPYGYTF
TRBV4-2	few	TRBD2	TRBJ2-7	TGTGCCAGCAGCCAAGAGGCTAGCGGGAGCTCCTACGAGCAGTACTTC	CASSQEASGSSYEQYF
TRBV6-5	once	TRBD1	TRBJ1-2	TGTGCCAGCAGTTACGGCAGGGGGTCCTATGGCTACACCTTC	CASSYGRGSYGYTF
TRBV7-2	.	.	TRBJ2-2	TGTGCCAGCAGTCTAATCGGGGGGCCCGGGGAGCTGTTTTTT	CASSLIGGPGELFF
TRBV5-4	.	.	TRBJ2-7	TGTGCCAGCAGCTTCGGAGGGGATGAGCAGTACTTC	CASSFGGDEQYF
TRBV30	once	TRBD2	TRBJ2-1	TGTGCCTGGAGTGTACTTGCGGGGGGCCTCAATGAGCAGTTCTTC	CAWSVLAGGLNEQFF
TRBV5-1	few	TRBD1	TRBJ2-2	TGCGCCAGCAGCCCCCGGGACAGCTGGACCGGGGAGCTGTTTTTT	CASSPRDSWTGELFF
TRBV7-9	.	.	TRBJ2-1	TGTGCCAGCAGCAAAAAAGGGGGGATAGCGGCCATTGGGAGCTCCTACAATGAGCAGTTCTTC	CASSKKGGIAAIGSSYNEQFF
TRBV2	.	TRBD1	TRBJ1-3	TGTGCCAGCAGCGCCGGACAGGGGGCGAGAAACACCATATATTTT	CASSAGQGARNTIYF
TRBV5-1	.	.	TRBJ2-7	TGCGCCAGCAGCTTGGGTACAGCGAAAACCTACGAGCAGTACTTC	CASSLGTAKTYEQYF
TRBV3-1/TRBV3-2	.	TRBD1	TRBJ2-5	TGTGCCAGCAGCCCTGGGACAGCCCAAGAGACCCAGTACTTC	CASSPGTAQETQYF
TRBV27	.	.	TRBJ1-1	TGTGCCAGCAGTTTGTGGGGGACGATGAACACTGAAGCTTTCTTT	CASSLWGTMNTEAFF
TRBV7-9	few	TRBD1	TRBJ2-3	TGTGCCAGTTCCCCTGGGGACAGAGTCACAGATACGCAGTATTTT	CASSPGDRVTDTQYF
TRBV5-1	.	.	TRBJ2-1	TGCGCCAGCAGCTCCGACGGACCCCGGCATGAGCAGTTCTTC	CASSSDGPRHEQFF
TRBV5-1	.	TRBD2	TRBJ2-3	TGCGCCAGCAGCTTTCGGACTAGCGGGAGCGGAGGCGTCGCAGATACGCAGTATTTT	CASSFRTSGSGGVADTQYF
TRBV7-9	few	TRBD2	TRBJ2-1	TGTGCCAGCAGCCAGATCTTAGCGGGAGTGGGCAATGAGCAGTTCTTC	CASSQILAGVGNEQFF
TRBV12-3/TRBV12-4	few	.	TRBJ2-7	TGTGCCAGCAGCCTCGGACCTTCCTACGAGCAGTACTTC	CASSLGPSYEQYF
TRBV18	few	.	TRBJ2-3	TGTGCCAGCTCACTAAGCACAGATACGCAGTATTTT	CASSLSTDTQYF
TRBV20-1	once	.	TRBJ1-2	TGCAGTGCTAGTAAAGCCGGGGGCGCAGGCACCTTC	CSASKAGGAGTF
TRBV25-1	.	TRBD1	TRBJ1-1	TGTGCCAGCAGCGATGGGACAGGGGACATGAACACTGAAGCTTTCTTT	CASSDGTGDMNTEAFF
TRBV5-5	few	TRBD1	TRBJ1-5	TGTGCCAGCAGACAGGACAGGGGCAGACAGCCCCAGCATTTT	CASRQDRGRQPQHF
TRBV5-1	.	.	TRBJ2-3	TGCGCCAGCAGCATTAGTGGCCGCACAGATACGCAGTATTTT	CASSISGRTDTQYF
TRBV6-5	few	.	TRBJ2-7	TGTGCCAGCAGTTACGGTCAGGGACGTGGGCAGTACTTC	CASSYGQGRGQYF
TRBV27	.	TRBD2	TRBJ2-1	TGTGCCAGCAGCCTAGCGGGGGGAAACTACAATGAGCAGTTCTTC	CASSLAGGNYNEQFF
TRBV7-2	.	.	TRBJ1-2	TGTGCCAGCAGCCCTGGGACGGGAACTAACTATGGCTACACCTTC	CASSPGTGTNYGYTF
TRBV2	.	.	TRBJ2-5	TGTGCCAGCAGTGAAGCAGGGGCTTTGGAGACCCAGTACTTC	CASSEAGALETQYF
TRBV19	.	TRBD1	TRBJ1-5	TGTGCCAGTAGTCCCCAGGGGCCGGGACAGGGTTATCAGCCCCAGCATTTT	CASSPQGPGQGYQPQHF
TRBV13	many	.	TRBJ2-2	TGTGCCAGCAGCTTACAGGGCACCGGGGAGCTGTTTTTT	CASSLQGTGELFF
TRBV27	many	.	TRBJ1-6	TGTGCCAGCAGTTCCGGGAGCTCCTATAATTCACCCCTCCACTTT	CASSSGSSYNSPLHF
TRBV6-5	.	.	TRBJ2-7	TGTGCCAGCAGTCAACAGCCCTGGAGCTCCTACGAGCAGTACTTC	CASSQQPWSSYEQYF
TRBV28	.	TRBD1	TRBJ1-2	TGTGCCAGCAGTCACAGGGGGGCCTATGGCTACACCTTC	CASSHRGAYGYTF
TRBV7-9	.	.	TRBJ2-7	TGTGCCAGCAGCCCCGATGCATGGCGGAAAACCTACGAGCAGTACTTC	CASSPDAWRKTYEQYF
TRBV3-1/TRBV3-2	few	TRBD2	TRBJ2-2	TGTGCCAGCAGCCATACTAGCGCCGGGGAGCTGTTTTTT	CASSHTSAGELFF
TRBV2	.	.	TRBJ1-6	TGTGCCAGCAGTGGAAAACGGGAAAATTCACCCCTCCACTTT	CASSGKRENSPLHF
TRBV5-1	.	.	TRBJ2-7	TGCGCCAGCAGCTTGGCCCCCGGTGCCCTTTCTACAGGCGAGCAGTACTTC	CASSLAPGALSTGEQYF
TRBV19	.	.	TRBJ2-5	TGTGCCAGTAGTGGGAGTCGGGAGACCCAGTACTTC	CASSGSRETQYF
TRBV19	.	TRBD1	TRBJ1-1	TGTGCCAGTAGTGCGCAGGGGGCCGGCACTGAAGCTTTCTTT	CASSAQGAGTEAFF
TRBV6-2/TRBV6-3	once	.	TRBJ2-6	TGTGCCAGCAGTTACGGCTCCTCTGGGGCCAACGTCCTGACTTTC	CASSYGSSGANVLTF
TRBV12-3/TRBV12-4	.	.	TRBJ2-7	TGTGCCAGCAGTTTAATGTCCTACGAGCAGTACTTC	CASSLMSYEQYF
TRBV5-4	.	TRBD2	TRBJ2-3	TGTGCCAGCAGCTACCGGACTAGCGGATATGGGGCAGATACGCAGTATTTT	CASSYRTSGYGADTQYF
TRBV27	.	.	TRBJ1-6	TGTGCCAGCAGTCCCCGGACAACTAATAATTCACCCCTCCACTTT	CASSPRTTNNSPLHF
TRBV6-5	few	.	TRBJ1-3	TGTGCCAGCAACTTGGACAGAACTGGAAACACCATATATTTT	CASNLDRTGNTIYF
TRBV4-1	.	.	TRBJ2-1	TGCGCCAGCAGCCAAATCCCGTACAATGAGCAGTTCTTC	CASSQIPYNEQFF
TRBV28	.	TRBD2	TRBJ2-7	TGTGCCAGCAGTTTATCTGGGACTAGCGGGAGTTACGAGCAGTACTTC	CASSLSGTSGSYEQYF
TRBV27	.	TRBD1	TRBJ1-2	TGTGCCAGCAGCCCAAGGACAGGGATCTATGGCTACACCTTC	CASSPRTGIYGYTF
TRBV2	.	TRBD2	TRBJ2-3	TGTGCCAGCACGTGGGCTAGCGGGAGTCTAGATACGCAGTATTTT	CASTWASGSLDTQYF
TRBV24-1	few	TRBD2	TRBJ2-3	TGTGCCACCAGTAGCGGGGCAATCTCCACAGATACGCAGTATTTT	CATSSGAISTDTQYF
TRBV11-2	once	TRBD2	TRBJ2-5	TGTGCCAGCAGCTCTCGACTAGCGGGGACAGAGACCCAGTACTTC	CASSSRLAGTETQYF